This section outlines one T cell receptor beta chain sequence together with its context. These data originate in a study of blood T cell repertoires in COVID-19. Germline V gene data show CDR1 as SEHNR and CDR2 as FQNEAQ (reference sequence). This CDR3 is 15 amino acids long. V dropped 0 bases and J dropped 4 bases, with 12 bases sitting between them. Sequencing used immunoSEQ multiplex PCR; TCRdb keeps in-frame clones, though not all of them. The sample has fewer than 200,000 clones; 90% to 95% are singletons. This receptor was taken from a woman in her 50s with acute or convalescent COVID-19. V usage is TRBV7-9 and J usage is TRBJ1-2, with D maybe TRBD1 (5 bases). Sequencing was carried out using peripheral blood. DNA for the CDR3: TGTGCCAGCAGCTTAGCCCGGGGGGTGTCCTATGGCTACACCTTC. This codes for CASSLARGVSYGYTF. The full variable domain, in which reference TRBV7-9 and TRBJ1-2 provide the parts outside the CDR3, is DTGVSQNPRHKITKRGQNVTFRCDPISEHNRLYWYRQTLGQGPEFLTYFQNEAQLEKSRLLSDRFSAERPKGSFSTLEIQRTEQGDSAMYLCASSLARGVSYGYTFGSGTRLTVV.